The 26 T cell receptor beta chains reported below all come from one sample, sequenced in a study of OX40 agonist ivuxolimab in advanced cancers. TCRdb keeps only in-frame clones here, not all; method: immunoSEQ multiplex PCR. The table lists just under 75,000 clones, around 90% of them singletons. The sequenced sample was CD4+ or CD8+ T cells sorted from blood, obtained in a trial of the OX40 agonist ivuxolimab. Receptors were obtained from an adult with an advanced solid tumor such as melanoma, head and neck, liver or kidney cancer.

The chain has TRBV7-2 and TRBJ1-1; the D is unclear. The germline V and J ends were trimmed by 5 bases and 4 bases, with 17 bases remaining between them. This CDR3 is 15 amino acids long. The germline V gene has CDR1 SGHTA and CDR2 FQGNSA. CDR3 sequence (DNA): TGTGCCAGCAGCCCCCGAATGGCAGGAAGCACTGAAGCTTTCTTT. It translates to CASSPRMAGSTEAFF.

The J gene is TRBJ2-3, the V gene TRBV13; 13 positions agree with TRBD2. The V gene's germline CDR1 is PRHDT and CDR2 FYEKMQ (reference sequence). V trimming: 5 bases; J trimming: 2 bases; junction bases outside the gene matches: 13. The CDR3 is made up of 19 amino acids. CDR3 bases: TGTGCCAGCAGCACTACACCCGGACTAGCGGGGGCTACCACAGATACGCAGTATTTT. It encodes CASSTTPGLAGATTDTQYF.

V and J are TRBV28 and TRBJ1-2; D perhaps matches TRBD1 (6 bases). The CDR3 is 15 residues long. Germline CDR1 is MDHEN and CDR2 is SYDVKM. Trimming removed 5 bases at V and 0 bases at J, with 13 bases between. This chain's CDR3 is CASSPPRTANYGYTF. In nucleotides, the CDR3 is TGTGCCAGCAGTCCGCCAAGGACAGCTAACTATGGCTACACCTTC.

The chain is built from TRBV6-6 and TRBJ2-1; 13 positions match TRBD2. CDR1 and CDR2 (germline): MNHNY, SVGAGI (reference sequence). V lost 0 bases to trimming and J lost 7 bases; unmatched junction nucleotides: 3. This CDR3 has 16 residues. CDR3 region: CASSYSLLAGGNEQFF. The DNA of the CDR3 is TGTGCCAGCAGTTACTCGCTACTAGCGGGAGGGAATGAGCAGTTCTTC.

The rearrangement links TRBV6-1 to TRBJ2-7, with TRBD1 matching 10 bases. This CDR3 spans 15 amino acids. V shed 4 bases, J shed 3 bases, and the junction held 6 bases outside the gene matches. Per the germline V gene, CDR1 is MNHNS and CDR2 is SASEGT. CDR3 DNA sequence: TGTGCCAGCAGTGCGGCCGGGACAGGGGACTACGAGCAGTACTTC. Its protein product is CASSAAGTGDYEQYF.

The rearrangement joins TRBV11-3 to TRBJ2-3; weak D call: TRBD2 (6 bases). Germline assignment: CDR1 SGHNT and CDR2 YENEEA. CDR3 length: 14 residues. The V end lost 2 bases, the J end lost 3 bases, and 9 bases lay between the germline ends. CDR3 amino acids: CASSLIAVTDTQYF. The CDR3 DNA sequence: TGTGCCAGCAGCTTAATAGCGGTGACAGATACGCAGTATTTT. The variable domain in full, completed from reference TRBV11-3 and TRBJ2-3, reads EAGVVQSPRYKIIEKKQPVAFWCNPISGHNTLYWYLQNLGQGPELLIRYENEEAVDDSQLPKDRFSAERLKGVDSTLKIQPAELGDSAVYLCASSLIAVTDTQYFGPGTRLTVL.

J is TRBJ1-5 and V is TRBV5-1, with TRBD1 as a possible D gene (5 bases). The CDR3 consists of 16 residues. V lost 2 bases, J lost 6 bases, and 18 bases lay in between. The germline V gene has CDR1 SGHRS and CDR2 YFSETQ. CDR3 sequence: CASSFQGPGLGQPQHF. The CDR3 DNA reads as TGCGCCAGCAGCTTTCAGGGTCCAGGGCTCGGTCAGCCCCAGCATTTT.

The chain joins TRBV18 to TRBJ1-2; TRBD1 agrees at 12 bases. The trim removed 3 bases at V and 1 base at J, leaving 6 bases unmatched. CDR1 is KGHSH and CDR2 is LQKENI in the germline V gene. This CDR3 is 17 amino acids long. CDR3 in amino acids: CASSPGTGGAGNYGYTF. The CDR3 DNA reads as TGTGCCAGCTCACCTGGGACAGGGGGCGCCGGTAACTATGGCTACACCTTC.

This clone was seen only once. This sequence joins TRBV18 and TRBJ2-3; D is undetermined. Germline CDR1 reads KGHSH; CDR2 reads LQKENI. The V and J ends lost 1 base and 3 bases respectively, with 5 bases between them. The CDR3 runs 13 residues. The CDR3 loop reads CASSPRETDTQYF. The CDR3 DNA follows: TGTGCCAGCTCACCACGAGAGACAGATACGCAGTATTTT. Together with reference TRBV18 and TRBJ2-3, the CDR3 gives the full variable domain: NAGVMQNPRHLVRRRGQEARLRCSPMKGHSHVYWYRQLPEEGLKFMVYLQKENIIDESGMPKERFSAEFPKEGPSILRIQQVVRGDSAAYFCASSPRETDTQYFGPGTRLTVL.

The rearrangement uses TRBV7-9 and TRBJ2-5, with TRBD2 matching 9 bases. The CDR3 loop spans 15 amino acids. CDR1 SEHNR and CDR2 FQNEAQ come from the germline V gene (reference sequence). V was clipped by 5 bases and J by 4 bases; unmatched bases: 8. Here the CDR3 reads CASSLAGREGETQYF. DNA of the CDR3: TGTGCCAGCAGCCTGGCTGGGCGGGAGGGAGAGACCCAGTACTTC.

V is TRBV18 and J is TRBJ2-4; D tentatively reads TRBD1 or TRBD2 (5 bases each). Germline lookup yields CDR1 KGHSH and CDR2 LQKENI. V was clipped by 5 bases and J by 8 bases, with 13 bases between them. The length of the CDR3 is 13 residues. This CDR3 is CASSAGREYIQYF. For the CDR3, the DNA is TGTGCCAGCTCAGCGGGCAGGGAATACATTCAGTACTTC.

This clone was detected only once. V gene TRBV14 combines with J gene TRBJ2-1; 10 nucleotides line up with TRBD2. V lost 2 bases and J lost 6; bases outside the gene matches: 4. This CDR3 is built from 15 residues. Germline CDR1 is SGHDN and CDR2 is FVKESK. The CDR3 loop reads CASSQPGLASNEQFF. The CDR3 DNA follows: TGTGCCAGCAGCCAACCGGGACTAGCGTCCAATGAGCAGTTCTTC.

V gene TRBV7-2 combines with J gene TRBJ1-2, with D possibly matching TRBD1 (6 bases). Germline V gene data show CDR1 as SGHTA and CDR2 as FQGNSA. The CDR3 consists of 14 residues. V lost 2 bases to trimming and J lost 3 bases, with 10 bases between them. The CDR3 here is CASSLQGQDYGYTF. CDR3 nucleotides: TGTGCCAGCAGCTTACAGGGACAAGACTATGGCTACACCTTC.

The chain recombines TRBV7-9 with TRBJ2-7; D is possibly TRBD2 (5 bases). The V gene's germline CDR1 is SEHNR and CDR2 FQNEAQ (reference sequence). V lost 4 bases to trimming and J lost 8 bases, with 21 bases between them. There are 15 residues in the CDR3. The CDR3 DNA is TGTGCCAGCAGCTCCCCGGGGATTCCCTCCTCGAAGCAGTACTTC. Amino acids: CASSSPGIPSSKQYF.

The chain is built from TRBV27 and TRBJ2-7, with 9 positions matching TRBD2. The CDR3 runs to 14 residues. Losses at the gene ends were 2 bases for V and 3 bases for J; bases not matched to a gene: 2. Germline values: CDR1 MNHEY, CDR2 SMNVEV (reference sequence). The CDR3 nucleotides read TGTGCCAGCAGTTTACTAGCGGGGATCTACGAGCAGTACTTC. Translating it yields CASSLLAGIYEQYF.

This sequence joins TRBV7-2 and TRBJ1-2, with TRBD1 matching 9 bases. CDR3 length equals 15 residues. The V gene's germline CDR1 is SGHTA and CDR2 FQGNSA. Trimming took 3 bases from V and 8 from J; bases not matched to a gene: 10. CDR3 bases: TGTGCCAGCAGCTTGGCGGGACAGGGTAGCAACGGCTACACCTTC. This gives the protein CASSLAGQGSNGYTF.

The chain recombines TRBV29-1 with TRBJ2-2; TRBD1 agrees at 10 bases. The germline V gene has CDR1 SQVTM and CDR2 ANQGSEA. This CDR3 contains 14 residues. The trim removed 2 bases at V and 5 bases at J, leaving 2 bases unmatched. CDR3 DNA: TGCAGCGTTGAATTGGGACAGGGGACCGGGGAGCTGTTTTTT. Encoded protein: CSVELGQGTGELFF.

The CDR3 spells CASSYSYRGYEQYF. CDR3 coding DNA: TGTGCCAGCAGTTACTCGTACAGGGGGTACGAGCAGTACTTC. The chain couples TRBV6-5 to TRBJ2-7; 8 positions agree with TRBD1. The V and J ends lost 0 bases and 4 bases, in that order; junction bases with no gene match: 2. Germline CDR1 is MNHEY and CDR2 is SVGAGI. This CDR3 comprises 14 residues.

The chain links TRBV19 to TRBJ1-5, with 9 bases matching TRBD1. V lost 7 bases to trimming and J lost 5 bases; unmatched junction nucleotides: 9. Germline CDR1 is LNHDA and CDR2 is SQIVND (reference sequence). There are 15 residues in the CDR3. The CDR3 loop is CASTDTGTGYQPQHF. In DNA, the CDR3 is TGTGCCAGTACCGATACCGGGACAGGGTATCAGCCCCAGCATTTT. The full variable domain, with the rest looked up from reference TRBV19 and TRBJ1-5, is DGGITQSPKYLFRKEGQNVTLSCEQNLNHDAMYWYRQDPGQGLRLIYYSQIVNDFQKGDIAEGYSVSREKKESFPLTVTSAQKNPTAFYLCASTDTGTGYQPQHFGDGTRLSIL.

This chain joins TRBV5-4 and TRBJ2-2; the match to TRBD1 covers 8 bases. The CDR3 covers 16 residues. V gave up 4 bases and J gave up 9 bases; unmatched junction bases: 14. Germline V gene lookup returns CDR1 SGHNT and CDR2 YYREEE (reference sequence). CDR3 DNA sequence: TGTGCCAGCAGCGTAGCAGGGGGCGCCGAACCGAGGGAGCTGTTTTTT. It specifies CASSVAGGAEPRELFF.

The chain links TRBV19 to TRBJ2-7; maybe TRBD1 (6 bases). V was clipped by 3 bases and J by 3 bases, with 15 bases between them. The CDR3 covers 15 residues. Per the germline V gene, CDR1 is LNHDA and CDR2 is SQIVND (reference sequence). CDR3 bases: TGTGCCAGTAGTATTGCCGGCAGGGGTAGCTACGAGCAGTACTTC. Its translation is CASSIAGRGSYEQYF.

The chain links TRBV5-6 to TRBJ2-7, with 12 bases aligning to TRBD2. The V and J ends lost 3 bases and 5 bases, in that order; junction bases with no gene match: 3. Germline V CDR1 and CDR2: SGHDT, YYEEEE. The CDR3 length is 14 residues. The CDR3 DNA reads as TGTGCCAGCAGCTCCGGACTAGCGGGGAACGAGCAGTACTTC. As protein: CASSSGLAGNEQYF.

The chain is built from TRBV2 and TRBJ2-2, with 8 bases matching TRBD2. V was pared by 1 base and J by 4 bases, with 2 bases of the junction left unmatched. Germline V gene sequence: CDR1 SNHLY, CDR2 FYNNEI. The CDR3 is 15 amino acids. The DNA for the CDR3 is TGTGCCAGCAGTGAAGGACTAGCGTTCACCGGGGAGCTGTTTTTT. This sequence encodes CASSEGLAFTGELFF.

This sequence joins TRBV5-6 and TRBJ1-5; D remains ambiguous. Deletions cut 1 base from V and 9 bases from J, with 8 bases between. The CDR3 loop spans 12 amino acids. Germline V gene data show CDR1 as SGHDT and CDR2 as YYEEEE. The CDR3 nucleotides read TGTGCCAGCAGCTTGCTCTCCGGGCCCCAGCATTTT. Translating it yields CASSLLSGPQHF.

The chain joins TRBV19 to TRBJ1-4; D is unclear. This CDR3 has 14 residues. Germline V lookup: CDR1 LNHDA, CDR2 SQIVND (reference sequence). Trimming cost V 6 bases and J 0 bases, with 8 bases left between them. The CDR3 coding sequence is TGTGCCAGTAGAGGGCAGGCAACTAATGAAAAACTGTTTTTT. This gives the protein CASRGQATNEKLFF.

The chain recombines TRBV19 with TRBJ2-5, with D maybe TRBD2 (8 bases). This CDR3 is 18 amino acids long. Germline CDR1 and CDR2: LNHDA and SQIVND (reference sequence). V shed 2 bases and J shed 2 bases, with 21 bases lying between them. This CDR3 is CASSIQGGYTSGQETQYF. The DNA for the CDR3 is TGTGCCAGTAGTATACAGGGGGGCTATACTAGCGGACAAGAGACCCAGTACTTC.